This TCR beta chain was recorded in a study of cytomegalovirus exposure and HLA in healthy donors (dated by TCRdb to 2017 to 2019). Concerning the study at large: According to a later analysis, the roughly 130 validation repertoires were produced on the same platform as the roughly 700 repertoires of the first cohort. The study aimed to test whether cataloging public T cell receptors could reveal signatures of past pathogen exposure. Along with the approximately 670-subject first cohort, a separate validation cohort of over a hundred different subjects was used. The study combined high-throughput TCR immunosequencing, statistical association of individual TCRs with disease status, and machine learning to predict cytomegalovirus infection status. The paper's findings and limits, for the study overall: A few of the identified cytomegalovirus-associated TCR beta chains were confirmed in vitro to be specific for cytomegalovirus antigens. The validation cohort had no HLA typing available for a later analysis, so co-occurrence within that cohort was assessed over all 130 or so repertoires. Most TCR sequences were seen in very few donors, while some public TCRs were found in many individuals. Cytomegalovirus status was reported to be diagnosed by the classifier with high specificity and sensitivity in both the original and validation cohorts. Subsequent analysis determined that TCRs grouped into clusters in the first cohort also showed a tendency toward co-occurrence across the roughly 130 validation repertoires, and 85% to 95% of cluster scores exceeded 0. The study listed 164 TCR beta chains as associated with cytomegalovirus. It was suggested by the authors that the approach could potentially be generalized to other disease states and immunological phenotypes.

Comments on this clone: Which antigen it targets is not known. No clone much larger than this one lies a single base away; base qualities are absent.

Separate from the approximately 690-subject first cohort, the validation cohort of 120 subjects was the group to which the donors belonged. Libraries were constructed by the immunoSEQ multiplex PCR assay. As for how the authors treated the data: A statistical classification framework was developed to diagnose cytomegalovirus status using the catalog of TCR beta chain sequences. This is the immuneACCESS table as TCRdb keeps it, with only in-frame sequences that have V and J called. A part of the clones is gone; compared with another copy, unresolved V genes explain less than half, and the rest is unexplained. That table gives V, J and clone size, and the DNA gave D and trimming. The sample yields roughly 240,000 clones; around 87% were counted once. The top ten hold less than 3% of the sample. V is trimmed back by 10 bases and J by 9 bases, and the junction contains 13 bases that no gene match accounts for. The CDR3 starts with the cysteine, ends with the phenylalanine, and has 14 residues. CDR3 DNA only is kept here, 42 bases in frame from base 1. CDR1 MNHEY and CDR2 SVGAGI are derived from the germline V gene.

This TCR was sampled from a young man in good health and CMV-seronegative. The sequenced material came from PBMCs. Recombination linked TRBV6-5 to TRBJ2-1; 9 middle bases align to TRBD2. The DNA reads TGTGCCACCAGCGGAGATAGCGGGAGCGCTGAGCAGTTCTTC. This sequence encodes CATSGDSGSAEQFF.